The entry below describes one TCR beta chain. Trimming cost V 4 bases and J 6 bases, with 12 bases left between them. The CDR3 runs to 13 residues. Germline CDR1 reads MNHNS; CDR2 reads SASEGT. These data are taken from a study of shared clonotypes between healthy human individuals. Study-level background: Donors were a couple of women and a few men aged 18 to 49.

TCRdb's copy holds only in-frame clones and misses some; the assay was immunoSEQ multiplex PCR. The sample includes about 480,000 clones, 75% to 80% of them seen just once. The receptor was derived from a woman aged 40 to 50 in good health. Some clones in this sample may be carry-over from other donors' samples. The V call is TRBV6-1, the J call TRBJ1-2; D may be TRBD1 (5 bases). Sequencing used PBMCs. The CDR3 spells CASSAIRGDGYTF. The CDR3 bases are TGTGCCAGCAGTGCCATACGGGGGGATGGCTACACCTTC.